This TCR beta chain was retrieved from a study of blood T cells in healthy people across ages. The use of a sample-barcoded 5' primer and a J-beta primer mix characterized a second PCR of about 7 to 12 cycles. Template switching added a 12-random-nucleotide identifier to every cDNA molecule. Each CDR3 protein is one row after TCRdb ran MiXCR on the 5' RACE reads. The sample gives 1,500,000 or so distinct CDR3 sequences, 35% to 45% of which show up once; approximately 4% is in the top ten. This clonotype was detected a few times. This CDR3 comprises 14 residues. V lost 5 bases and J lost 7; bases outside the gene matches: 7.

The sequencing input was blood. The chain is built from TRBV12-3 or TRBV12-4 and TRBJ1-4, with TRBD1 matching over 7 bases. This TCR came from a woman in her late teens or twenties in good health. The CDR3 DNA reads TGTGCCAGCAGTCCCAGGACAGGAGGTGAAAAACTGTTTTTT. Its translation is CASSPRTGGEKLFF.